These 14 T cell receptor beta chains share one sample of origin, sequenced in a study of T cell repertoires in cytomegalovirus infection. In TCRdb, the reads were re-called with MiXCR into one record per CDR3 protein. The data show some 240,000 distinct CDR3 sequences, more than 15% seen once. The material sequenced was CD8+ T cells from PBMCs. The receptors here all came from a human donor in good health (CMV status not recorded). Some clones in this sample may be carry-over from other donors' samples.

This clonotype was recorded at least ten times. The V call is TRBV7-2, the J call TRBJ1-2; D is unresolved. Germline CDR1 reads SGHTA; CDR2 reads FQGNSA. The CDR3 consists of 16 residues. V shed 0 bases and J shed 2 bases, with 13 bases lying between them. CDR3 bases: TGTGCCAGCAGCTTAGCGATGGCAGGCTCCAACTATGGCTACACCTTC. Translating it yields CASSLAMAGSNYGYTF.

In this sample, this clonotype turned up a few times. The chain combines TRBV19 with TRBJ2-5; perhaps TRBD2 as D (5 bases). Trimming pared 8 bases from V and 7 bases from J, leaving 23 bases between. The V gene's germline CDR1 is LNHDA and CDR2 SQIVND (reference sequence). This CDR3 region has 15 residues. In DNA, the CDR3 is TGTGCCAGTGCAAGTACCGGACTGCTTACGTGGACCCAGTACTTC. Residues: CASASTGLLTWTQYF.

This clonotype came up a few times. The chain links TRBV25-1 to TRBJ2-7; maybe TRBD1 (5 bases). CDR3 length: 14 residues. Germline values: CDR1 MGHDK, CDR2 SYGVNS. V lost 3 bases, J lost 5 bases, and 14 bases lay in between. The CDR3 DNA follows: TGTGCCAGCAGTGACAGGGTTGGATCCCACGAGCAGTACTTC. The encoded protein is CASSDRVGSHEQYF.

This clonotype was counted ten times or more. The CDR3 here is CASSYSGGSYNEQFF. CDR3 nucleotides: TGTGCCAGCAGCTACTCGGGGGGTTCCTACAATGAGCAGTTCTTC. This sequence joins TRBV7-6 and TRBJ2-1, with 7 bases identical to TRBD2. Germline V gene sequence: CDR1 SGHVS, CDR2 FNYEAQ. J lost 1 base, V lost 4 bases, and 4 bases had no gene match. The length of the CDR3 is 15 residues.

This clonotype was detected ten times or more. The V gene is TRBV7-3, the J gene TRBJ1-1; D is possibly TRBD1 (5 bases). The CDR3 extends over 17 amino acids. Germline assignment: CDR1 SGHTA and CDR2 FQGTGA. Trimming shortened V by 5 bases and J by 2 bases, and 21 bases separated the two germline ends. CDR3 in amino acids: CASSPWGRGSGNTEAFF. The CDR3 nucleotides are TGTGCCAGCAGCCCTTGGGGGAGGGGAAGCGGAAACACTGAAGCTTTCTTT.

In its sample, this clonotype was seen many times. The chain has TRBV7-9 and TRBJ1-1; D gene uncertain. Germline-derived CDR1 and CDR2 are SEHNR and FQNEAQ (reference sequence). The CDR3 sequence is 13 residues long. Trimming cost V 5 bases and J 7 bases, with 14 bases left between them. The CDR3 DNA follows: TGTGCCAGCAGCCCTCCAGGAGGGCATGAAGCTTTCTTT. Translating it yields CASSPPGGHEAFF.

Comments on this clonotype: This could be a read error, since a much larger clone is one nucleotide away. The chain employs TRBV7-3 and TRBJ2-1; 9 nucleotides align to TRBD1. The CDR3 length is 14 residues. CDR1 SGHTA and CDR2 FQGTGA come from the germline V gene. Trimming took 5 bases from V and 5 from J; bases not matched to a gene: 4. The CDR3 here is CASSPGTGNNEQFF. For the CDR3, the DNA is TGTGCCAGCAGCCCTGGGACAGGGAACAATGAGCAGTTCTTC.

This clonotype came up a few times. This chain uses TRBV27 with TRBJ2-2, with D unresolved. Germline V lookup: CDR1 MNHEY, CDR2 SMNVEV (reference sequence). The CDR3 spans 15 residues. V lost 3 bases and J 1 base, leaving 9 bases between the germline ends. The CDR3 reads CASSLVDGNTGELFF. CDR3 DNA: TGTGCCAGCAGTTTGGTGGACGGGAACACCGGGGAGCTGTTTTTT.

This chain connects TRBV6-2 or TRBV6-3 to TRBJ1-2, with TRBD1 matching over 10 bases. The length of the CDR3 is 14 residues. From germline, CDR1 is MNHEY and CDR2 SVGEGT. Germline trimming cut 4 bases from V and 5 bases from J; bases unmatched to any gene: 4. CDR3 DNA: TGTGCCAGCAGTTTCGGGACAGGGGAATATGGCTACACCTTC. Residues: CASSFGTGEYGYTF.

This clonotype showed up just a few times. Here the CDR3 DNA reads TGCAGCGTTGAAGGGACAGGGGGATTCACAGATACGCAGTATTTT. It translates to CSVEGTGGFTDTQYF. The chain joins TRBV29-1 to TRBJ2-3, with TRBD1 matching over 10 bases. This CDR3 comprises 15 residues. Germline lookup yields CDR1 SQVTM and CDR2 ANQGSEA. With V trimmed by 1 base and J by 2 bases, 3 bases remained unmatched.

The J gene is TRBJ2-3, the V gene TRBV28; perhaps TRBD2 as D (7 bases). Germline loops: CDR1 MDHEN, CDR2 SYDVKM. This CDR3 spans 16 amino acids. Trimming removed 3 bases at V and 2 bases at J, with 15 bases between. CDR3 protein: CASSFWGGSTTDTQYF. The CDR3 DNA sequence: TGTGCCAGCAGTTTTTGGGGGGGCTCCACCACAGATACGCAGTATTTT.

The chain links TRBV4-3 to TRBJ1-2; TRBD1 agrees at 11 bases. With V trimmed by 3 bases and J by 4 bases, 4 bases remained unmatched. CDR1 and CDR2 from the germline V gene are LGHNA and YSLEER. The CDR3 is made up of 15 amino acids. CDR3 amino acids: CASSHGTGGAYGYTF. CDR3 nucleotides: TGCGCCAGCAGCCACGGGACAGGGGGTGCCTATGGCTACACCTTC.

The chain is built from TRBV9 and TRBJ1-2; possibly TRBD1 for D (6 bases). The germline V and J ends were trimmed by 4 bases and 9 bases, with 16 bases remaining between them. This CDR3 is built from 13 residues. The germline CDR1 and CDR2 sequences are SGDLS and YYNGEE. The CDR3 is CASSLLGGARYTF. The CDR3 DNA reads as TGTGCCAGCAGCTTACTTGGGGGCGCCCGCTACACCTTC.

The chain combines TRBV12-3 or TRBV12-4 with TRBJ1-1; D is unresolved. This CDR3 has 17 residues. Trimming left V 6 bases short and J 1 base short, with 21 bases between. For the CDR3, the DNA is TGTGCCAGCAGCCCCACCGGACTTAGATTCAAGAACACTGAAGCTTTCTTT. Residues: CASSPTGLRFKNTEAFF.